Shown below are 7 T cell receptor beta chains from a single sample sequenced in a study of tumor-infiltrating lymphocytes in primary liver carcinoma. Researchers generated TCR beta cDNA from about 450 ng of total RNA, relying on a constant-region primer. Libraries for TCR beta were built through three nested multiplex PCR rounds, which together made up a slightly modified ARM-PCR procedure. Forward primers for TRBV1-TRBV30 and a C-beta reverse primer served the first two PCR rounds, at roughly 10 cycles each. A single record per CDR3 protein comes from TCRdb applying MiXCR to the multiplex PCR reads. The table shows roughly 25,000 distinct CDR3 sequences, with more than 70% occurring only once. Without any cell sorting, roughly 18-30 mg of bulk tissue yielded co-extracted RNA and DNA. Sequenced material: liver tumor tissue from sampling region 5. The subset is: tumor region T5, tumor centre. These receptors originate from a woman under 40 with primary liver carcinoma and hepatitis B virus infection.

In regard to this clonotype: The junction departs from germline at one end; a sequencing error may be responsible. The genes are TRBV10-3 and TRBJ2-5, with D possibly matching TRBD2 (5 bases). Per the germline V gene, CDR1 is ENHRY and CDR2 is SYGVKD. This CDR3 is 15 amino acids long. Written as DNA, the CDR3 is TGTGCTATCAGTGAGTCGACTACCGGACAAGAGACCCAGTACTTC. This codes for CAISESTTGQETQYF.

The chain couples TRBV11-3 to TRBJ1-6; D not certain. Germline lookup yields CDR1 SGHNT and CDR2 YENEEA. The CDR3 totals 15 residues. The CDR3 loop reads CVSSFKWGYNSPLHF. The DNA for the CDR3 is TGTGTGAGCAGCTTTAAGTGGGGCTATAATTCACCCCTCCACTTT.

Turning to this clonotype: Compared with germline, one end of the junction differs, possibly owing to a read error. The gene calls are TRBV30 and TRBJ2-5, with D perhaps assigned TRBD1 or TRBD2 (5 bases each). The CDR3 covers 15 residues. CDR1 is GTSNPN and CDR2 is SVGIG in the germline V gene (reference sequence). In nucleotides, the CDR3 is TGTGCCTGGAAGGTCCTGGGCGCGACCCTAGGGACCAAGTACTTC. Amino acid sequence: CAWKVLGATLGTKYF.

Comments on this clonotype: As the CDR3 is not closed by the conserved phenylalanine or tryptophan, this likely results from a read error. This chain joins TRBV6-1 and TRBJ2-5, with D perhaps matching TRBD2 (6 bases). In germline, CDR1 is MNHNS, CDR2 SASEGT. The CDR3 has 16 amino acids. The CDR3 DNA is TGTGTCAGCAGTCTTTACCCCCTGCTGGGAGGAGGGACCCAGTACATC. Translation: CVSSLYPLLGGGTQYI.

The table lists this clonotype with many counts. CDR3 region: CASSKVNEQFF. The DNA of the CDR3 is TGTGCCAGCAGTAAGGTGAATGAGCAGTTCTTC. The J gene is TRBJ2-1, the V gene TRBV28; no definite D call. Germline CDR1 MDHEN, CDR2 SYDVKM. This CDR3 has 11 residues. V was shortened by 5 bases and J by 7 bases, with 6 bases between the two germline ends. The complete variable domain, with remaining parts taken from reference TRBV28 and TRBJ2-1, reads DVKVTQSSRYLVKRTGEKVFLECVQDMDHENMFWYRQDPGLGLRLIYFSYDVKMKEKGDIPEGYSVSREKKERFSLILESASTNQTSMYLCASSKVNEQFFGPGTRLTVL.

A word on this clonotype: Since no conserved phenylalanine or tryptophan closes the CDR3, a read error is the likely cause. CDR3 loop: CASSADTYEQYH. The CDR3 nucleotides read TGTGCCAGCAGCGCGGACACCTACGAGCAGTACCAC. The J gene is TRBJ2-7, the V gene TRBV7-9; tentative D call: TRBD1 (5 bases). The V end was cut by 5 bases, the J end by 2 bases, with 7 bases between. The CDR3 runs to 12 residues. Germline V gene sequence: CDR1 SEHNR, CDR2 FQNEAQ (reference sequence).

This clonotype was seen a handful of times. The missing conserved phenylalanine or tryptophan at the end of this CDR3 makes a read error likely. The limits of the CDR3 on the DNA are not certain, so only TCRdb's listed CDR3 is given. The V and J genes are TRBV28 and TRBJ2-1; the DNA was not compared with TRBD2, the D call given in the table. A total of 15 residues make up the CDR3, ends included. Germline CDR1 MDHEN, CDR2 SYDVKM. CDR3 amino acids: CASSLWTSGNNEQLL.